These 22 T cell receptor beta chains share one sample of origin, sequenced in a study of T-cell reconstitution after alpha-beta-depleted transplantation in children (dated by TCRdb to 2016 to 2018). The protocol used for the library was PCR. TCRdb names Illumina HiSeq 2500 as the instrument used. To normalize quantification of the TCRbeta repertoire, the TCR libraries were built with molecular barcoding that relied on unique molecular identifiers. TCRdb handled the public reads itself, with Q25 trimming in fastp and clone calling in MiXCR, and kept productive beta chains. Each CDR3 protein appears once, grouped with its most common genes and DNA. This sample lists a few hundred thousand distinct CDR3 sequences; over 10% were detected once. The top ten clonotypes cover around 2% of the sample. The treatment or condition label, as the study defines it: allogeneic hematopoietic cell transplantation with graft depleted of TCRalphabeta T cells and CD19 B cells.

The input for sequencing was PBMCs, mostly from graft donor cells, taken 360 days after TCRalphabeta/CD19-depleted stem cell transplant. All receptors come from a male patient younger than 18 who had a stem cell transplant for acute myeloid leukemia, so the T cells may come from the graft donor.

This clonotype has ten or more counts. The V call is TRBV25-1, the J call TRBJ2-5, with 7 bases fitting TRBD2. Per the germline V gene, CDR1 is MGHDK and CDR2 is SYGVNS. The V gene end was trimmed by 1 base and the J gene end by 5 bases; junction bases not matched to a gene: 4. CDR3 length: 14 amino acids. CDR3 bases: TGTGCCAGCAGTGAATGGGCTAGCGGCGAGACCCAGTACTTC. Its protein product is CASSEWASGETQYF.

This clonotype is deemed medium-sized. The J gene is TRBJ2-7, the V gene TRBV20-1; TRBD2 might be the D (5 bases). Trimming cost V 0 bases and J 0 bases, with 12 bases left between them. Looked up from germline, CDR1 is DFQATT and CDR2 is SNEGSKA (reference sequence). This CDR3 contains 15 residues. The CDR3 sequence is CSARDWRGNSYEQYF. CDR3 nucleotide sequence: TGCAGTGCTAGAGATTGGAGAGGGAACTCCTACGAGCAGTACTTC.

The gene calls are TRBV9 and TRBJ2-1, with 14 nucleotides matching TRBD2. The CDR3 spans 18 residues. The germline V gene has CDR1 SGDLS and CDR2 YYNGEE. J lost 1 base, V lost 3 bases, and 6 bases had no gene match. The CDR3: CASSAGLAGEGSYNEQFF. In DNA form, the CDR3 reads TGTGCCAGCAGCGCGGGACTAGCGGGAGAGGGATCCTACAATGAGCAGTTCTTC.

Ten or more counts support this clonotype. The V and J genes are TRBV28 and TRBJ2-7, with 7 bases lining up with TRBD2. The germline V gene has CDR1 MDHEN and CDR2 SYDVKM. Unmatched junction bases numbered 7, after V lost 5 bases and J lost 3 bases. The CDR3 totals 14 residues. CDR3 region: CASSSHPGGYEQYF. CDR3 DNA: TGTGCCAGCAGTAGTCATCCGGGGGGCTACGAGCAGTACTTC.

In its sample, this clonotype was seen a few times. This chain links TRBV6-1 with TRBJ2-4; TRBD2 aligns across 12 bases. The V gene's germline CDR1 is MNHNS and CDR2 SASEGT. CDR3 size: 16 residues. The ends lost 5 bases at V and 6 bases at J; junction bases unmatched: 8. The CDR3: CASSKTSGSLLNIQYF. CDR3 DNA: TGTGCCAGCAGTAAGACTAGCGGGAGTCTTTTAAACATTCAGTACTTC.

This clonotype was counted many times. The chain is built from TRBV10-3 and TRBJ2-3; D gene uncertain. The germline CDR1 and CDR2 sequences are ENHRY and SYGVKD. V dropped 4 bases and J dropped 0 bases, with 11 bases sitting between them. The CDR3 is made up of 15 amino acids. CDR3 in amino acids: CAISVMSDSTDTQYF. DNA for the CDR3: TGTGCCATCAGTGTAATGAGCGATAGCACAGATACGCAGTATTTT.

This clonotype was seen at least ten times. The J gene is TRBJ2-7, the V gene TRBV6-5; D unclear. Trimming took off 0 bases at V and 5 bases at J, with 8 bases between the two ends. This CDR3 spans 13 amino acids. CDR1 and CDR2 from the germline V gene are MNHEY and SVGAGI. CDR3 coding DNA: TGTGCCAGCAGTTACTCGGACCCAGACGAGCAGTACTTC. This gives the protein CASSYSDPDEQYF.

This clonotype was seen a few times. The chain couples TRBV20-1 to TRBJ2-5; 11 nucleotides agree with TRBD2. There are 17 residues in the CDR3. Germline V gene sequence: CDR1 DFQATT, CDR2 SNEGSKA (reference sequence). The junction had 13 bases not matched to a gene; V was cut back by 6 bases and J by 1 base. The CDR3 coding sequence is TGCAGTGCCCCTCGTCTAGCGGGGGGTACCTTCCAAGAGACCCAGTACTTC. Translation: CSAPRLAGGTFQETQYF.

This clonotype was seen ten or more times. V usage is TRBV18 and J usage is TRBJ1-6; 9 bases fit TRBD1. CDR1 is KGHSH and CDR2 is LQKENI in the germline V gene. The ends lost 5 bases at V and 7 bases at J; junction bases unmatched: 12. CDR3 size: 17 residues. The CDR3 protein is CASSSNRDRAENSPLHF. In DNA form, the CDR3 reads TGTGCCAGCTCATCGAACCGGGACAGGGCTGAGAATTCACCCCTCCACTTT.

This clonotype appeared a few times. V usage is TRBV28 and J usage is TRBJ2-5; no firm D call. Germline CDR1 and CDR2: MDHEN and SYDVKM. The ends were cut back, 6 bases at V and 2 bases at J, with 13 bases in the middle. This CDR3 has 14 residues. CDR3 sequence (DNA): TGTGCCAGCAGGCTACTTGGGGTTCAAGAGACCCAGTACTTC. Encoded protein: CASRLLGVQETQYF.

This clonotype was counted at least ten times. The genes are TRBV28 and TRBJ2-7; D remains unclear. The length of the CDR3 is 13 residues. In germline, CDR1 is MDHEN, CDR2 SYDVKM. The V end was cut by 8 bases, the J end by 5 bases, with 16 bases between. Here the CDR3 reads CASQPPTHNEQYF. DNA of the CDR3: TGTGCCAGCCAACCCCCCACTCATAACGAGCAGTACTTC.

This clonotype came up a few times. V usage is TRBV6-2 or TRBV6-3 and J usage is TRBJ2-7; D might be TRBD1 or TRBD2, each matching 6 bases. V was clipped by 2 bases and J by 5 bases, with 13 bases between them. CDR3 length: 14 amino acids. Germline V gene sequence: CDR1 MNHEY, CDR2 SVGEGT. The CDR3 DNA is TGTGCCAGCAGTTACATCGGGGGCAGCAACGAGCAGTACTTC. Amino acid sequence: CASSYIGGSNEQYF.

This clonotype was detected only a few times. This chain uses TRBV7-2 with TRBJ2-7; 9 nucleotides match TRBD2. From germline, CDR1 is SGHTA and CDR2 FQGNSA. Losses at the gene ends were 1 base for V and 2 bases for J; bases not matched to a gene: 6. The CDR3 loop spans 16 amino acids. CDR3 coding DNA: TGTGCCAGCAGCTTAGGCCTAGCGGGAAGTACCTACGAGCAGTACTTC. It specifies CASSLGLAGSTYEQYF.

The sample holds a few counts of this clonotype. The V call is TRBV20-1, the J call TRBJ2-3; no reliable D call. The V and J ends lost 2 bases and 0 bases respectively, with 18 bases between them. The germline CDR1 and CDR2 sequences are DFQATT and SNEGSKA (reference sequence). This CDR3 is built from 17 residues. CDR3 sequence (DNA): TGCAGTGCTAGAACTATAAAAGGGCGGAATAGCACAGATACGCAGTATTTT. Its protein product is CSARTIKGRNSTDTQYF.

This sequence joins TRBV28 and TRBJ2-1; D remains ambiguous. Germline CDR1 reads MDHEN; CDR2 reads SYDVKM. The germline V and J ends were trimmed by 3 bases and 0 bases, with 9 bases remaining between them. This CDR3 contains 15 residues. The chain's CDR3 is CASSFPGPSYNEQFF. CDR3 in DNA: TGTGCCAGCAGTTTCCCCGGACCCTCCTACAATGAGCAGTTCTTC.

Regarding this clonotype: This clone may be a read error of a much larger clone one base away. V gene TRBV7-2 combines with J gene TRBJ2-1; D uncertain. Per germline, CDR1 SGHTA and CDR2 FQGNSA. Trimming shortened V by 5 bases and J by 2 bases, and 19 bases separated the two germline ends. The CDR3 runs to 17 residues. CDR3 protein: CASSLYTGFHPYNEQFF. In nucleotides, the CDR3 is TGTGCCAGCAGCCTATACACGGGTTTCCATCCCTACAATGAGCAGTTCTTC.

The chain has TRBV14 and TRBJ2-6; D call uncertain. The CDR3 length is 16 residues. The germline V and J ends were trimmed by 0 bases and 5 bases, with 11 bases remaining between them. CDR1 and CDR2 from the germline V gene are SGHDN and FVKESK. CDR3 nucleotides: TGTGCCAGCAGCCAAGATTCCCCTACCTGGGCCAACGTCCTGACTTTC. Encoded protein: CASSQDSPTWANVLTF.

This clonotype has ten or more counts. This chain uses TRBV29-1 with TRBJ2-1; unclear D gene. The germline V gene has CDR1 SQVTM and CDR2 ANQGSEA. Deletions cut 7 bases from V and 8 bases from J, with 21 bases between. The CDR3 totals 14 residues. CDR3: CSAYGSRGYHEQFF. The CDR3, as DNA: TGCAGCGCCTATGGCAGTCGTGGGTACCATGAGCAGTTCTTC.

This clonotype was counted only a few times. The rearrangement joins TRBV7-9 to TRBJ2-1; 12 nucleotides agree with TRBD2. Germline V gives CDR1 SEHNR, CDR2 FQNEAQ (reference sequence). This CDR3 spans 16 amino acids. Losses at the gene ends were 1 base for V and 7 bases for J; bases not matched to a gene: 5. DNA of the CDR3: TGTGCCAGCAGCTTAGGGACTAGCGGGAATTTGAATGAGCAGTTCTTC. Translation gives CASSLGTSGNLNEQFF.

V gene TRBV7-2 combines with J gene TRBJ2-1, with D perhaps TRBD2 (7 bases). This CDR3 has 15 residues. Deletions cut 5 bases from V and 7 bases from J, with 18 bases between. Germline V gene lookup returns CDR1 SGHTA and CDR2 FQGNSA. The chain's CDR3 is CASSRWGGAGNEQFF. The CDR3 DNA follows: TGTGCCAGCAGCCGCTGGGGGGGGGCGGGTAATGAGCAGTTCTTC.

This clonotype was detected only a few times. V gene TRBV3-1 combines with J gene TRBJ2-7; no clear D gene. This CDR3 has 14 amino acids. Per germline, CDR1 LGHDT and CDR2 YNNKEL (reference sequence). The V end lost 1 base, the J end lost 1 base, and 8 bases lay between the germline ends. The CDR3 loop reads CASSQASASYEQYF. The CDR3 DNA reads TGTGCCAGCAGCCAAGCCTCAGCGTCCTACGAGCAGTACTTC.

Only a few counts were recorded for this clonotype. V gene TRBV2 combines with J gene TRBJ2-7; 8 bases are a match to TRBD2. Per the germline V gene, CDR1 is SNHLY and CDR2 is FYNNEI. Trimming at V came to 5 bases and at J to 1 base, leaving 16 bases not matched to a gene. This CDR3 has 18 amino acids. The CDR3 protein is CASSRTSFQVTRSYEQYF. In nucleotides, the CDR3 is TGTGCCAGCAGTCGGACTAGCTTTCAAGTTACGCGGTCCTACGAGCAGTACTTC.